This entry describes one TCR beta chain. Its antigen is as yet unknown. The data derive from a study of OX40 agonist ivuxolimab in advanced cancers. Turning to the study itself: Patients treated during dose escalation were battling hepatocellular carcinoma, melanoma, renal cell or head and neck cancer. Partial response was recorded in three patients: one hepatocellular carcinoma and two cutaneous melanoma cases. Findings and limits, study-wide: More expanded clones were found, on average, in CD8+ than in CD4+ T cells.

V shed 3 bases, J shed 3 bases, and the junction held 11 bases outside the gene matches. From germline, CDR1 is MGHRA and CDR2 YSYEKL. This CDR3 has 17 residues. Sequencing used immunoSEQ multiplex PCR; TCRdb keeps in-frame clones, though not all of them. Of around 55,000 clones listed, approximately 86% are singletons. Enrollment shut out patients with autoimmune disease history or systemic immunosuppression. The material sequenced was CD4+ or CD8+ T cells sorted from blood, taken in a trial of the OX40 agonist ivuxolimab. The chain links TRBV4-1 to TRBJ2-1, with TRBD2 identical over 7 bases. The receptor was derived from an adult with an advanced solid tumor such as melanoma, head and neck, liver or kidney cancer. CDR3 sequence (DNA): TGCGCCAGCAGCCATGACTCTAGCGGAGCGAACTACAATGAGCAGTTCTTC. Amino acids: CASSHDSSGANYNEQFF.